Below are 17 T cell receptor beta chains sequenced from a single sample in a study of OX40 agonist ivuxolimab in advanced cancers. The repertoire was sequenced with immunoSEQ multiplex PCR; TCRdb's copy has only in-frame clones and lacks some. The repertoire includes 65,000 to 95,000 clones, over 75% of them detected once, and 3.5% to 4.5% sits in the top ten. The sample was CD4+ or CD8+ T cells sorted from blood, taken in a trial of the OX40 agonist ivuxolimab. The receptors shown here come from an adult with an advanced solid tumor such as melanoma, head and neck, liver or kidney cancer.

This sequence joins TRBV2 and TRBJ2-7; 7 nucleotides match TRBD1. Germline CDR1 SNHLY, CDR2 FYNNEI. The CDR3 loop spans 13 amino acids. The trim removed 10 bases at V and 2 bases at J, leaving 8 bases unmatched. The CDR3 DNA sequence: TGTGCCACCAAAGACAGGGCTCCCTACGAGCAGTACTTC. It yields the protein CATKDRAPYEQYF.

The genes are TRBV7-3 and TRBJ2-3, with 9 nucleotides matching TRBD2. The CDR3 covers 14 residues. Germline-derived CDR1 and CDR2 are SGHTA and FQGTGA. V lost 5 bases to trimming and J lost 6 bases; unmatched junction nucleotides: 6. The CDR3 sequence is CASSISGSYDTQYF. The CDR3, as DNA: TGTGCCAGCAGCATTAGCGGGAGTTACGATACGCAGTATTTT.

This clone has just a few counts. This chain joins TRBV30 and TRBJ1-5; no clear D gene. The CDR3 extends over 12 amino acids. Trimming took 2 bases from V and 10 from J, leaving 12 bases between them. The germline CDR1 and CDR2 sequences are GTSNPN and SVGIG (reference sequence). The DNA for the CDR3 is TGTGCCTGGAGTCCCACACGTTTCCCCCAGCATTTT. Residues: CAWSPTRFPQHF.

This chain links TRBV28 with TRBJ1-4; 7 bases agree with TRBD1. Germline lookup yields CDR1 MDHEN and CDR2 SYDVKM. This CDR3 spans 14 amino acids. V lost 3 bases, J lost 5 bases, and 3 bases stayed unmatched. The CDR3: CASSFVTGNEKLFF. DNA for the CDR3: TGTGCCAGCAGTTTTGTGACAGGGAATGAAAAACTGTTTTTT.

CDR3 sequence reads: CASSSRPPTLEQYF. CDR3 coding DNA: TGTGCCAGCAGTTCACGACCCCCCACCCTCGAGCAGTACTTC. The chain couples TRBV27 to TRBJ2-7; D gene unclear. CDR1 and CDR2 (germline): MNHEY, SMNVEV (reference sequence). The CDR3 has 14 residues. Trimming took 4 bases from V and 6 from J, leaving 16 bases between them.

This chain links TRBV5-6 with TRBJ2-2, with 13 nucleotides matching TRBD2. The V segment lost 4 bases and the J segment 5 bases; nucleotides outside the gene matches: 8. Germline V gene sequence: CDR1 SGHDT, CDR2 YYEEEE. This CDR3 comprises 17 residues. CDR3 in DNA: TGTGCCAGCAGCCCTCTTGGACTAGCGGGAGATACCGGGGAGCTGTTTTTT. It encodes CASSPLGLAGDTGELFF.

V and J are TRBV6-6 and TRBJ2-7; 12 nucleotides match TRBD2. Unmatched junction bases numbered 5, after V lost 0 bases and J lost 5 bases. The germline gives CDR1 MNHNY, CDR2 SVGAGI (reference sequence). CDR3 size: 16 residues. CDR3 DNA: TGTGCCAGCAGTTACTCTCTAGCGGGAGGGGAAGACGAGCAGTACTTC. Its translation is CASSYSLAGGEDEQYF.

The CDR3 here is CASSFLGQRNTGELFF. The CDR3 region has the DNA TGTGCCAGCAGTTTCCTAGGACAGAGAAACACCGGGGAGCTGTTTTTT. J is TRBJ2-2 and V is TRBV6-6, with D possibly being TRBD1 (6 bases). V was shortened by 4 bases and J by 2 bases, with 14 bases between the two germline ends. Germline V CDR1 and CDR2: MNHNY, SVGAGI (reference sequence). There are 16 residues in the CDR3.

The chain joins TRBV6-5 to TRBJ1-6; tentatively, D is TRBD1 (6 bases). Germline-derived CDR1 and CDR2 are MNHEY and SVGAGI. V was cut by 4 bases and J by 6 bases, with 13 bases left in between. This CDR3 has 15 amino acids. DNA for the CDR3: TGTGCCAGCAGTTCAAAGACAGGAAGTAATTCACCCCTCCACTTT. Protein product: CASSSKTGSNSPLHF.

This sequence joins TRBV28 and TRBJ1-5; TRBD1 agrees at 7 bases. CDR3 size: 15 residues. Trimming cost V 6 bases and J 11 bases; bases outside gene matches: 16. Germline V gene data show CDR1 as MDHEN and CDR2 as SYDVKM. CDR3 in amino acids: CASSPIGDRATAQHF. For the CDR3, the DNA is TGTGCCAGCAGCCCTATAGGCGACAGGGCCACGGCCCAGCATTTT.

The V and J genes are TRBV14 and TRBJ2-1; no clear D gene. This CDR3 spans 15 amino acids. Per germline, CDR1 SGHDN and CDR2 FVKESK. Between the trimmed V and J ends, which lost 2 bases and 4 bases, there was a span of 12 bases. The CDR3 DNA sequence: TGTGCCAGCAGCCAATGGGGTAGCTGGTACAATGAGCAGTTCTTC. This encodes CASSQWGSWYNEQFF.

The chain has TRBV9 and TRBJ1-2; a weak D match, TRBD1 (6 bases). Per the germline V gene, CDR1 is SGDLS and CDR2 is YYNGEE. V lost 0 bases and J 4 bases, leaving 13 bases between the germline ends. This CDR3 is built from 15 residues. This CDR3 is CASSVGTGSFYGYTF. Written as DNA, the CDR3 is TGTGCCAGCAGCGTAGGTACAGGGAGCTTCTATGGCTACACCTTC.

The chain is built from TRBV5-1 and TRBJ2-2; TRBD1 might be the D (6 bases). Germline lookup yields CDR1 SGHRS and CDR2 YFSETQ. V was trimmed by 0 bases and J by 4 bases, leaving 13 bases between them. The CDR3 consists of 16 residues. DNA of the CDR3: TGCGCCAGCAGCTTGGCCCAACAGGGTAGCACCGGGGAGCTGTTTTTT. As protein: CASSLAQQGSTGELFF.

The chain links TRBV27 to TRBJ2-1; 7 positions match TRBD2. After removal of 6 bases from V and 4 bases from J, the junction contained 9 bases not matched to a gene. The CDR3 runs to 15 residues. The germline gives CDR1 MNHEY, CDR2 SMNVEV (reference sequence). The CDR3 region has the DNA TGTGCCAGCAGCCCTCCTAGCGGCTATTACAATGAGCAGTTCTTC. Its protein is CASSPPSGYYNEQFF.

The V call is TRBV6-4, the J call TRBJ2-1; a possible D gene is TRBD2 (6 bases). CDR3 length: 15 amino acids. Trimming cost V 3 bases and J 2 bases, with 11 bases left between them. Per germline, CDR1 MRHNA and CDR2 SNTAGT. The CDR3 DNA sequence: TGTGCCAGCAGTGATGGGACTGGTACCTACAATGAGCAGTTCTTC. This translates into CASSDGTGTYNEQFF.

The chain combines TRBV27 with TRBJ2-3; no firm D call. V was trimmed by 7 bases and J by 5 bases, leaving 19 bases between them. This CDR3 is built from 15 residues. From germline, CDR1 is MNHEY and CDR2 SMNVEV (reference sequence). Written as DNA, the CDR3 is TGTGCCAGCACAGATCGTGTAGGGCCAGGAGATACGCAGTATTTT. This codes for CASTDRVGPGDTQYF.

The chain is built from TRBV6-6 and TRBJ2-7, with D perhaps matching TRBD1 (6 bases). The germline V gene encodes CDR1 MNHNY and CDR2 SVGAGI (reference sequence). V lost 5 bases and J 3 bases, leaving 17 bases between the germline ends. The CDR3 is 15 residues long. The CDR3 reads CASSINQGIYYEQYF. Here the CDR3 DNA reads TGTGCCAGCAGTATAAATCAGGGGATATACTACGAGCAGTACTTC.